Each of the 20 T cell receptor beta chains below was sequenced from the same sample in a study of cytomegalovirus exposure and HLA in healthy donors (dated by TCRdb to about 2017). The library was generated by the immunoSEQ multiplex PCR assay. The multiplex PCR relied on a mix of 60 forward primers for TCR Vbeta segments and 13 reverse primers for TCR Jbeta segments. Drawn from immuneACCESS, this table holds only the in-frame rearrangements with V and J called that TCRdb kept. Clones are partly lost; checked studies trace under half to an unresolved V gene and leave the rest unexplained. Within this sample are just over 150,000 clones, with roughly 85% of them counted one time only. The ten largest clones capture about 2.1% of the sample. The sequenced sample was PBMCs. All receptors come from a woman aged 18-29 years in good health and CMV-seronegative.

Concerning this clone itself: The junction departs from germline at one end; a sequencing error may be responsible. The chain joins TRBV18 to TRBJ1-6, with 9 bases lining up with TRBD1. The germline V gene has CDR1 KGHSH and CDR2 LQKENI. The CDR3 spans 15 residues. The CDR3 reads CASSPQGASDSPLHF. The CDR3 region has the DNA TGTGCCAGCTCTCCACAGGGGGCCTCGGATTCACCCCTCCACTTT.

The gene calls are TRBV5-1 and TRBJ2-4, with 14 bases identical to TRBD2. V shed 4 bases and J 0 bases; nucleotides not matched to a gene: 9. Germline V gene sequence: CDR1 SGHRS, CDR2 YFSETQ. This CDR3 has 19 residues. The CDR3 is CASSPGLAGGNLAKNIQYF. CDR3 in DNA: TGCGCCAGCAGCCCCGGACTAGCGGGGGGAAATCTAGCCAAAAACATTCAGTACTTC.

V and J are TRBV4-2 and TRBJ2-5; no reliable D call. This CDR3 comprises 15 residues. Trimming took off 0 bases at V and 7 bases at J, with 15 bases between the two ends. Germline V gene data show CDR1 as LGHNA and CDR2 as YNFKEQ. The CDR3 sequence: CASSQEARSVSTQYF. CDR3 nucleotide sequence: TGTGCCAGCAGCCAAGAGGCTAGGTCGGTGTCGACCCAGTACTTC.

The chain couples TRBV18 to TRBJ2-7; 7 nucleotides match TRBD1. Germline-derived CDR1 and CDR2 are KGHSH and LQKENI. The CDR3 loop spans 17 amino acids. With 4 bases clipped from V and 5 bases from J, the junction kept 17 bases outside the gene matches. CDR3 nucleotides: TGTGCCAGCTCACTTGGGGACAGCAATCACCGAGGGCACGAGCAGTACTTC. Translation: CASSLGDSNHRGHEQYF.

This sequence joins TRBV7-6 and TRBJ2-7; tentatively, D is TRBD2 (5 bases). V lost 1 base and J lost 2, with 12 bases in between. CDR1 and CDR2 from the germline V gene are SGHVS and FNYEAQ. The CDR3 loop spans 15 amino acids. The CDR3 spells CASSLEPGSTYEQYF. The CDR3 DNA sequence: TGTGCCAGCAGCTTAGAACCGGGGTCCACCTACGAGCAGTACTTC.

This clone was found a few times. V and J are TRBV7-9 and TRBJ2-7, with 8 bases that match TRBD2. The CDR3 totals 14 residues. The germline V gene has CDR1 SEHNR and CDR2 FQNEAQ (reference sequence). Unmatched junction bases numbered 8, after V lost 5 bases and J lost 5 bases. DNA of the CDR3: TGTGCCAGCAGCGAAACGGGACTAGTACACGAGCAGTACTTC. As protein: CASSETGLVHEQYF.

This chain uses TRBV7-2 with TRBJ2-5, with 9 nucleotides matching TRBD2. The CDR3 totals 16 residues. The V gene's germline CDR1 is SGHTA and CDR2 FQGNSA. V shed 5 bases, J shed 5 bases, and the junction held 12 bases outside the gene matches. CDR3: CASSPGGSGGLETQYF. The CDR3 nucleotides read TGTGCCAGCAGCCCGGGGGGGAGCGGGGGGTTGGAGACCCAGTACTTC.

The rearrangement uses TRBV15 and TRBJ2-1; 10 nucleotides align to TRBD2. Germline loops: CDR1 LNHNV, CDR2 YYDKDF (reference sequence). This CDR3 region has 16 residues. Trimming at V came to 4 bases and at J to 0 bases, leaving 3 bases not matched to a gene. The CDR3 coding sequence is TGTGCCACCAGCACCGGACTAGCGGTCTCCTACAATGAGCAGTTCTTC. This translates into CATSTGLAVSYNEQFF. Full variable domain (outside the CDR3, taken from reference TRBV15 and TRBJ2-1): DAMVIQNPRYQVTQFGKPVTLSCSQTLNHNVMYWYQQKSSQAPKLLFHYYDKDFNNEADTPDNFQSRRPNTSFCFLDIRSPGLGDTAMYLCATSTGLAVSYNEQFFGPGTRLTVL.

This clone turned up a few times. This chain uses TRBV7-9 with TRBJ2-3; 12 positions agree with TRBD2. CDR1 is SEHNR, CDR2 FQNEAQ, per germline (reference sequence). This CDR3 spans 16 amino acids. V gave up 5 bases and J gave up 2 bases; unmatched junction bases: 5. The CDR3 region is CASSRTSGEHTDTQYF. The CDR3 DNA sequence: TGTGCCAGCAGCCGGACTAGCGGGGAACACACAGATACGCAGTATTTT.

This chain uses TRBV5-1 with TRBJ1-2; 9 nucleotides line up with TRBD1. V shed 3 bases, J shed 9 bases, and the junction held 15 bases outside the gene matches. The CDR3 runs 16 residues. Germline V CDR1 and CDR2: SGHRS, YFSETQ. The CDR3 loop reads CASSSETRTGELSYTF. The CDR3 DNA follows: TGCGCCAGCAGCTCCGAGACCCGGACAGGGGAGTTGAGCTACACCTTC.

This clone appeared once. This chain joins TRBV11-2 and TRBJ2-5; TRBD2 is a possible D gene (5 bases). Germline loops: CDR1 SGHAT, CDR2 FQNNGV. The CDR3 is 14 amino acids. V was cut by 1 base and J by 5 bases, with 11 bases left in between. The CDR3 DNA sequence: TGTGCCAGCAGCTTAGGTAGCGTCGTGGAGACCCAGTACTTC. This sequence encodes CASSLGSVVETQYF.

This chain uses TRBV28 with TRBJ2-7; possible D gene TRBD2, 5 bases. V shed 3 bases and J shed 2 bases, with 8 bases lying between them. Germline CDR1 and CDR2: MDHEN and SYDVKM. There are 13 residues in the CDR3. The CDR3 protein is CASSFMGAYEQYF. The CDR3 coding sequence is TGTGCCAGCAGTTTTATGGGAGCCTACGAGCAGTACTTC.

Details on this clone: An end of the junction differs from the germline gene, which may be a read error. The J gene is TRBJ2-2, the V gene TRBV6-5; TRBD2 might be the D (5 bases). The CDR3 has 12 residues. The germline V gene encodes CDR1 MNHEY and CDR2 SVGAGI. Here the CDR3 reads CASSYWPGELCF. The CDR3 coding sequence is TGTGCCAGCAGTTACTGGCCTGGGGAGCTGTGTTTT.

The chain links TRBV6-4 to TRBJ2-3; no firm D call. V was cut by 4 bases and J by 0 bases, with 5 bases left in between. CDR3 length: 13 amino acids. Germline V gene data show CDR1 as MRHNA and CDR2 as SNTAGT. The chain's CDR3 is CASSVESTDTQYF. The DNA of the CDR3 is TGTGCCAGCAGTGTCGAGAGCACAGATACGCAGTATTTT.

The chain joins TRBV6-1 to TRBJ2-7, with D possibly TRBD2 on 6 matching bases. Germline CDR1 is MNHNS and CDR2 is SASEGT. The CDR3 covers 14 residues. V dropped 3 bases and J dropped 5 bases, with 14 bases sitting between them. CDR3 loop: CASSDRRGPDEQYF. The CDR3 DNA sequence: TGTGCCAGCAGTGATCGGAGGGGCCCGGACGAGCAGTACTTC.

This sequence joins TRBV7-2 and TRBJ2-5; D is perhaps TRBD2 (5 bases). The J call is in doubt because the DNA end fits TRBJ2-7 better. CDR3 length: 14 amino acids. Looked up from germline, CDR1 is SGHTA and CDR2 is FQGNSA. The CDR3: CASSLVHGLYEQYF. The CDR3 DNA reads as TGTGCCAGCAGCTTAGTTCACGGACTCTACGAGCAGTACTTC.

The chain is built from TRBV6-6 and TRBJ1-5; D remains unclear. V was pared by 2 bases and J by 10 bases, with 15 bases between. Germline lookup yields CDR1 MNHNY and CDR2 SVGAGI (reference sequence). This CDR3 is built from 14 residues. This CDR3 reads CASSYEWASGPQHF. Here the CDR3 DNA reads TGTGCCAGCAGTTACGAATGGGCCAGTGGTCCCCAGCATTTT.

The gene calls are TRBV6-6 and TRBJ1-5, with no clear D. Germline V lookup: CDR1 MNHNY, CDR2 SVGAGI (reference sequence). V was trimmed by 6 bases and J by 2 bases, leaving 5 bases between them. This CDR3 contains 12 residues. In DNA form, the CDR3 reads TGTGCCAGCAGGGCAGGCAATCAGCCCCAGCATTTT. Translation: CASRAGNQPQHF.

The chain couples TRBV6-5 to TRBJ1-3; 8 bases match TRBD1. The CDR3 consists of 15 residues. Germline V gives CDR1 MNHEY, CDR2 SVGAGI. The junction had 3 bases not matched to a gene; V was cut back by 5 bases and J by 0 bases. CDR3 in DNA: TGTGCCAGCAGTGTGGACAGGGCCTCTGGAAACACCATATATTTT. It is translated as CASSVDRASGNTIYF.

CDR3 bases: TGTGCCAGCAGCCCCGACAGGGGGGCTGAGAATGAGCAGTTCTTC. Translating it yields CASSPDRGAENEQFF. V is TRBV2 and J is TRBJ2-1, with 9 bases that match TRBD1. The CDR3 is made up of 15 amino acids. The V gene's germline CDR1 is SNHLY and CDR2 FYNNEI. J lost 7 bases, V lost 6 bases, and 10 bases had no gene match.